Listed below are T cell receptor beta chains from one sample, sequenced in a study of identical twins. TCRdb analysed the 5' RACE reads with MiXCR anew, one entry per CDR3 protein. The table shows 600,000 to 850,000 distinct CDR3 sequences, with about 18% occurring only once. The sample was also reused in another study, on T cells expressing NK-cell markers.

What was sequenced was PBMCs. These receptors all come from a woman between 18 and 29 years old in good health. The CDR3 runs from the conserved cysteine through the conserved F or W. Where a row states a size, it is once, few, many or the class of an expanded clone; other rows omit it.

clone_size j_call v_call cdr3_aa
- TRBJ2-1 TRBV20-1 CSASPPTSGGNEQFF
- TRBJ2-3 TRBV30 CAWSVWLAGVTDTQYF
- TRBJ2-1 TRBV20-1 CSAIEPGGGSYNEQFF
few TRBJ2-3 TRBV14 CASSQGGRTGAWDTQYF
once TRBJ2-6 TRBV20-1 CSAYRPGANVLTF
- TRBJ2-1 TRBV7-2 CASSLTRGLAGGNEQFF
few TRBJ2-1 TRBV11-2 CASSLGRVGTFYNEQFF
- TRBJ2-7 TRBV18 CASSPGPKNEQYF
- TRBJ1-2 TRBV6-1 CASSSGQGNHGYTF
many TRBJ2-3 TRBV18 CASSPRQGNTDTQYF
- TRBJ2-2 TRBV12-3/TRBV12-4 CASSLAASGTGELFF
- TRBJ2-1 TRBV4-2 CASRTGFYYNEQFF
few TRBJ2-7 TRBV7-3 CASSLLAGNSYEQYF
- TRBJ2-3 TRBV5-1 CASSGGLAGGDTQYF
once TRBJ2-1 TRBV24-1 CATGDAQGTRGNEQFF
many TRBJ2-7 TRBV7-2 CASSLARNYEQYF
few TRBJ2-7 TRBV6-1 CASGSKAHLFYEQYF
few TRBJ1-4 TRBV12-3/TRBV12-4 CASSPPDRGWEKLFF
few TRBJ2-1 TRBV12-3/TRBV12-4 CASSFLRYEQFF
few TRBJ2-1 TRBV5-5 CASRRGNDATYNEQFF
- TRBJ1-1 TRBV6-5 CASSYSMAEQGPVAEAFF
few TRBJ2-3 TRBV4-3 CASSRRDIRADTQYF
once TRBJ2-2 TRBV18 CASSRLASDGELFF
few TRBJ2-1 TRBV24-1 CATSEIVGEQFF
- TRBJ2-7 TRBV20-1 CSARDPWYFSSVGSYEQYF
few TRBJ2-7 TRBV10-3 CAISAGSSYEQYF
many TRBJ1-2 TRBV12-3/TRBV12-4 CASSLQGGGYTF
few TRBJ2-1 TRBV20-1 CSAARVTYNEQFF
few TRBJ1-4 TRBV7-2 CASSLVQMGATNEKLFF
- TRBJ2-1 TRBV3-1 CASQRDLAGGYNEQFF
many TRBJ1-6 TRBV6-1 CASSEIWSSYNSPLHF
- TRBJ2-7 TRBV7-2 CASSEPGQTYEQYF
- TRBJ1-2 TRBV20-1 CSARDGGGRSDYGYTF
- TRBJ2-1 TRBV27 CASSGASHEQFF
few TRBJ2-5 TRBV7-2 CASSLGVGPGETQYF
few TRBJ2-1 TRBV25-1 CASSDPTDRDGRDEQFF
- TRBJ1-6 TRBV7-9 CASSLGGWGSPLHF
few TRBJ2-1 TRBV2 CATVSGRGWNEQFF
few TRBJ1-5 TRBV12-3/TRBV12-4 CASSYRARNQPQHF
few TRBJ2-5 TRBV12-3/TRBV12-4 CASSQSGPRETQYF
few TRBJ2-3 TRBV9 CASSISGGLTDTQYF
- TRBJ2-3 TRBV28 CASSGTSVTDTQYF
- TRBJ2-5 TRBV10-3 CAISEARSQETQYF
- TRBJ2-1 TRBV7-6 CASSSHPGQGNNEQFF
many TRBJ2-7 TRBV12-3/TRBV12-4 CASSLRGNEQYF
few TRBJ1-2 TRBV20-1 CSARDRHVYGYTF
many TRBJ1-2 TRBV4-2 CASSQVTGNYGYTF
few TRBJ2-3 TRBV7-4 CASSSAPLDGPSTDTQYF